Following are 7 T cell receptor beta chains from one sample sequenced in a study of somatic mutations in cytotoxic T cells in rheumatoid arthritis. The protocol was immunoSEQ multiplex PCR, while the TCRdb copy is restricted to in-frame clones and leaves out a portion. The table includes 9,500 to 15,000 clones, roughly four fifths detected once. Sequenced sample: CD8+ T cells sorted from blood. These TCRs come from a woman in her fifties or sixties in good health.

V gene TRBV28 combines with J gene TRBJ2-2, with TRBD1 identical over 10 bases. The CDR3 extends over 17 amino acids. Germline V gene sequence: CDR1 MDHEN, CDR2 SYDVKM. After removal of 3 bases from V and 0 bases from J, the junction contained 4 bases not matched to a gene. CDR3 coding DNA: TGTGCCAGCAGTTTCCTAGGACAGGGGGCGAACACCGGGGAGCTGTTTTTT. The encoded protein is CASSFLGQGANTGELFF.

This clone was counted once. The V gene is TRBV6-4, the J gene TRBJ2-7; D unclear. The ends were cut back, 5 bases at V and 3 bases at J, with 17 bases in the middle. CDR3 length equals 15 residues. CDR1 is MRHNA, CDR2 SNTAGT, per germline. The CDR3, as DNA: TGTGCCAGCAGTAACACGGGTCCACTGGGCTACGAGCAGTACTTC. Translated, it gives CASSNTGPLGYEQYF.

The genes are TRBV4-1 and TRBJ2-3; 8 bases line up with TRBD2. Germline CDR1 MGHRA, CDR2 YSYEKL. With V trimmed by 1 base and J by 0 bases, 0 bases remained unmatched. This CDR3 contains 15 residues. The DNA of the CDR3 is TGCGCCAGCAGCCAAGGGACTAGCAGCACAGATACGCAGTATTTT. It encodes CASSQGTSSTDTQYF.

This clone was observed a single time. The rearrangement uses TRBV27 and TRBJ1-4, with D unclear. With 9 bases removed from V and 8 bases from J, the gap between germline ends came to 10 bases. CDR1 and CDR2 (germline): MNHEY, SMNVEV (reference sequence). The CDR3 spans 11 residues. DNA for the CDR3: TGTGCCAGTTCCGCGGGGGAAAAACTGTTTTTT. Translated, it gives CASSAGEKLFF.

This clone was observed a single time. CDR3 loop: CASSLASGTGYEQYF. Written as DNA, the CDR3 is TGTGCCAGCAGCTTAGCGTCCGGGACAGGCTACGAGCAGTACTTC. The chain couples TRBV11-2 to TRBJ2-5; 8 bases agree with TRBD1. The assigned J gene may be wrong: the sequence end matches TRBJ2-7 better. Germline V gene lookup returns CDR1 SGHAT and CDR2 FQNNGV. There are 15 residues in the CDR3.

In nucleotides, the CDR3 is TGTGCCAGCAGCAAAGCCCTAGCGGAAAAGAACACCGGGGAGCTGTTTTTT. Protein sequence: CASSKALAEKNTGELFF. The chain has TRBV21-1 and TRBJ2-2; the tabulated D call, TRBD2, remains unverified against the DNA. TRBV21-1 is labeled a pseudogene. This CDR3 has 17 residues.

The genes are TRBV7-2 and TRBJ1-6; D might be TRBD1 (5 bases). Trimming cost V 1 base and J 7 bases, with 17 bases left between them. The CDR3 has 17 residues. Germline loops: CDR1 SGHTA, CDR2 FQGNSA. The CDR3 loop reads CASSLGWGGTDNSPLHF. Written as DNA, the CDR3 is TGTGCCAGCAGCTTAGGGTGGGGCGGGACGGACAATTCACCCCTCCACTTT.